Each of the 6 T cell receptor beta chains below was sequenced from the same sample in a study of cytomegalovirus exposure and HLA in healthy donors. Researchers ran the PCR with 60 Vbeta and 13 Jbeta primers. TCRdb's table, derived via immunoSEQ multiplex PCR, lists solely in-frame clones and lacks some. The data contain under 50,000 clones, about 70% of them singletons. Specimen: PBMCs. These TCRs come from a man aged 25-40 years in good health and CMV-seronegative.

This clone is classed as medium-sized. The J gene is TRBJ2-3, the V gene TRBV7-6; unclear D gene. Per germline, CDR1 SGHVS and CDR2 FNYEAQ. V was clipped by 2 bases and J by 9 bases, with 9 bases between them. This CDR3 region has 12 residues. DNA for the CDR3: TGTGCCAGCAGCTTATTCCCCCGGACGCAGTATTTT. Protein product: CASSLFPRTQYF.

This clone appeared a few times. CDR3 loop: CASSYSTGEAFF. In nucleotides, the CDR3 is TGTGCCAGCAGTTACTCGACAGGTGAAGCTTTCTTT. The chain uses TRBV6-5 and TRBJ1-1; TRBD1 is a possible D gene (6 bases). This CDR3 region has 12 residues. The ends were cut back, 0 bases at V and 7 bases at J, with 6 bases in the middle. CDR1 MNHEY and CDR2 SVGAGI come from the germline V gene.

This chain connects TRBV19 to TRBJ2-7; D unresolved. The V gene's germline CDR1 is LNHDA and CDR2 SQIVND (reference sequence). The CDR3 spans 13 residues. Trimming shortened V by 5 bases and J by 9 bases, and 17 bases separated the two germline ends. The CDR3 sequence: CASSFPGQMWQYF. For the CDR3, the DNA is TGTGCCAGTAGTTTCCCGGGTCAGATGTGGCAGTACTTC.

DNA for the CDR3: TGTGCCAGCAGAGTCCGGGACAGGTACACAGATACGCAGTATTTT. Its protein product is CASRVRDRYTDTQYF. V usage is TRBV6-1 and J usage is TRBJ2-3, with 8 bases lining up with TRBD1. From germline, CDR1 is MNHNS and CDR2 SASEGT. CDR3 size: 15 residues. V lost 6 bases and J lost 2; bases outside the gene matches: 7.

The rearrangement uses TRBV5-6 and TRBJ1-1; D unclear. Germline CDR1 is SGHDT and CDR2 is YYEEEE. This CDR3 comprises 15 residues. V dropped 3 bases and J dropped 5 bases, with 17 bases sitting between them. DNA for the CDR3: TGTGCCAGCAGCTCCTCAAGAGGGTGGAGGACTGAAGCTTTCTTT. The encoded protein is CASSSSRGWRTEAFF.

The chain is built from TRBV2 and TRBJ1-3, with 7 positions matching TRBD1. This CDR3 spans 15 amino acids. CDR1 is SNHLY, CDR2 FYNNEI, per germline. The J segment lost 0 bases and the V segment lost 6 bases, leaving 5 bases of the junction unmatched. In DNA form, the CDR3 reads TGTGCCAGCAGCGTGGGACAGAGCTCTGGAAACACCATATATTTT. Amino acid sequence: CASSVGQSSGNTIYF.